One sample yielded the 26 T cell receptor beta chains listed below, sequenced in a study of blood T cells in healthy people across ages. The use of a sample-barcoded 5' primer and a J-beta primer mix characterized a second PCR of about 7 to 12 cycles. TCRdb re-analysed the 5' RACE reads in MiXCR, keeping a single row per CDR3 protein. Altogether about 1.6 million distinct CDR3 sequences are present, around 36% being singletons, with the ten largest covering 11%. Material for sequencing was blood. The receptors come from a woman aged 25-40 years in good health.

The rearrangement joins TRBV30 to TRBJ2-7; no clear D. CDR1 is GTSNPN, CDR2 SVGIG, per germline (reference sequence). The V gene lost 3 bases and the J gene lost 7 bases, with 13 bases spanning the gap. The CDR3 length is 12 residues. The CDR3 nucleotides read TGTGCCTGGAGCCCCACCTACAATGAGCAGTACTTC. Translated, it gives CAWSPTYNEQYF.

This chain joins TRBV6-4 and TRBJ1-2; possibly TRBD1 for D (5 bases). The germline V and J ends were trimmed by 5 bases and 0 bases, with 10 bases remaining between them. This CDR3 has 14 amino acids. Germline V gene sequence: CDR1 MRHNA, CDR2 SNTAGT. DNA for the CDR3: TGTGCCAGCAGTCCCAGGGTGGCTAACTATGGCTACACCTTC. Translated: CASSPRVANYGYTF.

The V call is TRBV20-1, the J call TRBJ1-1, with D possibly matching TRBD1 (6 bases). The V end was cut by 3 bases, the J end by 1 base, with 12 bases between. Germline V gives CDR1 DFQATT, CDR2 SNEGSKA (reference sequence). The CDR3 length is 14 residues. The CDR3 region is CSARTGSGNTEAFF. The CDR3 nucleotides read TGCAGTGCTAGGACAGGCTCGGGGAACACTGAAGCTTTCTTT.

About this clonotype itself: At one end the junction does not follow the germline gene, possibly because of a read error. The rearrangement uses TRBV12-3 or TRBV12-4 and TRBJ2-4; 9 bases agree with TRBD1. The CDR3 has 12 residues. The CDR3 DNA is TGTGCCGGCAGTTACGGGGGACAGGGTGAGTACTTC. Protein sequence: CAGSYGGQGEYF.

This sequence joins TRBV7-9 and TRBJ1-5; possible D gene TRBD1, 5 bases. There are 16 residues in the CDR3. V gave up 1 base and J gave up 0 bases, with 10 bases separating them. In germline, CDR1 is SEHNR, CDR2 FQNEAQ (reference sequence). The DNA of the CDR3 is TGTGCCAGCAGCTTAGGGGGGTCTTATAGCAATCAGCCCCAGCATTTT. Translating it yields CASSLGGSYSNQPQHF.

This chain uses TRBV4-1 with TRBJ2-1; 7 bases line up with TRBD2. CDR1 and CDR2 (germline): MGHRA, YSYEKL. The CDR3 is made up of 16 amino acids. J was trimmed by 6 bases and V by 0 bases; bases with no gene match: 8. CDR3 sequence (DNA): TGCGCCAGCAGCCAAGACGAGGCGGGAGTTTGCAATGAGCAGTTCTTC. It translates to CASSQDEAGVCNEQFF.

This clonotype was counted once. The J gene is TRBJ2-7, the V gene TRBV12-3 or TRBV12-4; perhaps TRBD1 as D (5 bases). The CDR3 has 14 amino acids. V lost 2 bases and J 7 bases, leaving 15 bases between the germline ends. The CDR3 bases are TGTGCCAGCAGTTTAAGGGGCGACGGCAATGAGCAGTACTTC. Translating gives CASSLRGDGNEQYF.

Concerning this clonotype: A junction end diverges from the germline sequence, so it may reflect a read error. The chain employs TRBV4-1 and TRBJ2-7; 8 nucleotides agree with TRBD1. The CDR3 consists of 15 residues. The germline CDR1 and CDR2 sequences are MGHRA and YSYEKL. CDR3 DNA sequence: TGCGCCAGCAACCAAGATCAGGGGGCGGTGTACGAGCAGTACTTC. This sequence encodes CASNQDQGAVYEQYF.

This clonotype was detected many times. The genes are TRBV29-1 and TRBJ2-7, with TRBD2 matching 7 bases. The germline gives CDR1 SQVTM, CDR2 ANQGSEA. This CDR3 region has 13 residues. Losses at the gene ends were 4 bases for V and 6 bases for J; bases not matched to a gene: 9. CDR3 sequence (DNA): TGCAGCGTTGCTAGCGGCCCCCCGAGCGAGCAGTACTTC. It codes for CSVASGPPSEQYF.

This clonotype turned up a few times. The rearrangement links TRBV29-1 to TRBJ2-5; a possible D gene is TRBD2 (5 bases). Per the germline V gene, CDR1 is SQVTM and CDR2 is ANQGSEA. The CDR3 has 12 residues. V shed 4 bases and J shed 5 bases, with 11 bases lying between them. CDR3 residues: CSVGGLRETQYF. CDR3 sequence (DNA): TGCAGCGTTGGCGGGCTCCGGGAGACCCAGTACTTC.

The chain recombines TRBV28 with TRBJ2-7, with 9 bases lining up with TRBD2. Germline assignment: CDR1 MDHEN and CDR2 SYDVKM. This CDR3 has 15 amino acids. Trimming took 2 bases from V and 6 from J; bases not matched to a gene: 8. Written as DNA, the CDR3 is TGTGCCAGCAGTTTAATAGCTAGCGGGGCTCGCGAGCAGTACTTC. As protein: CASSLIASGAREQYF.

This clonotype came up a few times. The chain has TRBV3-1 and TRBJ2-7; 12 bases align to TRBD2. Per germline, CDR1 LGHDT and CDR2 YNNKEL (reference sequence). Losses at the gene ends were 4 bases for V and 5 bases for J; bases not matched to a gene: 6. CDR3 length: 15 amino acids. The CDR3 DNA is TGTGCCAGCAGCCTCCGGACTAGCGGGATGGACGAGCAGTACTTC. It is translated as CASSLRTSGMDEQYF.

CDR3 nucleotide sequence: TGTGCCAGCAGTTCGGACTATAACCTCTACGAGCAGTACTTC. It codes for CASSSDYNLYEQYF. The chain links TRBV27 to TRBJ2-7, with D maybe TRBD2 (6 bases). The germline V gene encodes CDR1 MNHEY and CDR2 SMNVEV (reference sequence). The CDR3 loop spans 14 amino acids. V was trimmed by 4 bases and J by 3 bases, leaving 13 bases between them.

There are many counts of this clonotype. The chain carries TRBV29-1 and TRBJ2-1, with 10 bases lining up with TRBD1. CDR3 length: 14 residues. CDR1 and CDR2 (germline): SQVTM, ANQGSEA. With V trimmed by 5 bases and J by 9 bases, 10 bases remained unmatched. This CDR3 is CSVRQGTGVGEQFF. CDR3 nucleotides: TGCAGCGTTAGACAGGGGACAGGGGTTGGTGAGCAGTTCTTC.

This clonotype was seen a few times. V gene TRBV20-1 combines with J gene TRBJ1-5; 8 bases fit TRBD1. From germline, CDR1 is DFQATT and CDR2 SNEGSKA (reference sequence). The CDR3 extends over 16 amino acids. J lost 4 bases, V lost 6 bases, and 14 bases had no gene match. The CDR3 DNA reads TGCAGTGCCGGCGAGACAGGGGCCTGGAGGAATCAGCCCCAGCATTTT. The encoded protein is CSAGETGAWRNQPQHF.

This clonotype was seen only a few times. J is TRBJ1-1 and V is TRBV27, with 8 bases matching TRBD1. Trimming removed 6 bases from V and 9 bases from J; junction bases left unmatched: 9. The V gene's germline CDR1 is MNHEY and CDR2 SMNVEV (reference sequence). The CDR3 sequence is 13 residues long. The CDR3 loop reads CASRPGGVLKAFF. CDR3 bases: TGTGCCAGCAGGCCAGGGGGCGTCTTGAAAGCTTTCTTT.

This clonotype was counted a few times. This rearrangement joins TRBV7-9 to TRBJ2-7; a possible D gene is TRBD1 (6 bases). The CDR3 runs to 17 residues. V was trimmed by 5 bases and J by 0 bases, leaving 20 bases between them. Per germline, CDR1 SEHNR and CDR2 FQNEAQ (reference sequence). The CDR3 sequence: CASSQGQGPRSSYEQYF. The CDR3 DNA follows: TGTGCCAGCAGCCAAGGCCAGGGGCCTAGGAGCTCCTACGAGCAGTACTTC.

The chain uses TRBV5-1 and TRBJ2-7, with D hard to call. V was trimmed by 5 bases and J by 1 base, leaving 13 bases between them. This CDR3 has 14 amino acids. Germline V gene data show CDR1 as SGHRS and CDR2 as YFSETQ. The CDR3 loop reads CASSLMTASYEQYF. The CDR3 DNA is TGCGCCAGCAGTTTAATGACGGCATCCTACGAGCAGTACTTC.

Concerning this clonotype itself: A much larger clone sits a single nucleotide away, making a read error possible. CDR3 sequence (DNA): TGTGCCAACAGCTCCCCAACTGACAAAAACATTCAGTACTTC. Protein sequence: CANSSPTDKNIQYF. V is TRBV7-3 and J is TRBJ2-4; D is undetermined. The germline V gene encodes CDR1 SGHTA and CDR2 FQGTGA. This CDR3 has 14 residues.

This clonotype was seen at least ten times. This sequence joins TRBV10-3 and TRBJ2-7; the D gene is possibly TRBD1 (6 bases). Per germline, CDR1 ENHRY and CDR2 SYGVKD. This CDR3 comprises 14 residues. V gave up 5 bases and J gave up 6 bases, with 17 bases separating them. DNA of the CDR3: TGTGCCATCAGTCAACAGGGTCCCCTCTCCGAGCAGTACTTC. Translated: CAISQQGPLSEQYF.

The chain couples TRBV29-1 to TRBJ2-7; 7 nucleotides line up with TRBD2. The CDR3 runs 12 residues. The germline V gene encodes CDR1 SQVTM and CDR2 ANQGSEA. Trimming at V came to 7 bases and at J to 2 bases, leaving 5 bases not matched to a gene. CDR3 nucleotide sequence: TGCAGCGGGCAGCGGGGTCCCTACGAGCAGTACTTC. Its translation is CSGQRGPYEQYF.

This sequence joins TRBV3-1 and TRBJ2-5, with TRBD2 as a possible D gene (5 bases). V was pared by 3 bases and J by 0 bases, with 14 bases between. Germline values: CDR1 LGHDT, CDR2 YNNKEL (reference sequence). The CDR3 covers 16 residues. The CDR3 sequence: CASSHLLTGYQETQYF. DNA for the CDR3: TGTGCCAGCAGCCACCTCCTGACGGGGTACCAAGAGACCCAGTACTTC.

The chain has TRBV7-9 and TRBJ2-3; D remains ambiguous. Germline CDR1 and CDR2: SEHNR and FQNEAQ (reference sequence). Trimming removed 1 base at V and 2 bases at J, with 10 bases between. This CDR3 comprises 15 residues. Written as DNA, the CDR3 is TGTGCCAGCAGCTTAGTTACCGGTTACACAGATACGCAGTATTTT. It yields the protein CASSLVTGYTDTQYF.

The chain is built from TRBV9 and TRBJ1-5; 9 bases fit TRBD1. V trimming: 2 bases; J trimming: 0 bases; junction bases outside the gene matches: 9. The CDR3 totals 18 residues. Germline lookup yields CDR1 SGDLS and CDR2 YYNGEE. CDR3 protein: CASSVGPGTGYSNQPQHF. The CDR3 DNA sequence: TGTGCCAGCAGCGTGGGACCCGGGACAGGGTATAGCAATCAGCCCCAGCATTTT.

The genes are TRBV28 and TRBJ2-1; D may match TRBD1 or TRBD2 (5 bases each). Deletions cut 8 bases from V and 7 bases from J, with 21 bases between. The CDR3 extends over 15 amino acids. Germline V lookup: CDR1 MDHEN, CDR2 SYDVKM. The CDR3 sequence is CASDPGTSALNEQFF. DNA of the CDR3: TGTGCCAGCGATCCGGGGACCTCTGCGCTTAATGAGCAGTTCTTC. The complete variable domain, with remaining parts taken from reference TRBV28 and TRBJ2-1, reads DVKVTQSSRYLVKRTGEKVFLECVQDMDHENMFWYRQDPGLGLRLIYFSYDVKMKEKGDIPEGYSVSREKKERFSLILESASTNQTSMYLCASDPGTSALNEQFFGPGTRLTVL.

As to this clonotype: Just one base apart from a much larger clone, this may be a read error. This chain connects TRBV6-2 or TRBV6-3 to TRBJ2-7, with TRBD2 identical over 8 bases. This CDR3 is built from 15 residues. Germline CDR1 MNHEY, CDR2 SVGEGT. V dropped 0 bases and J dropped 3; count of bases not matched to a gene: 4. The CDR3 here is CASSYSSGGNYEQYF. In nucleotides, the CDR3 is TGTGCCAGCAGTTACTCGAGCGGGGGAAACTACGAGCAGTACTTC.